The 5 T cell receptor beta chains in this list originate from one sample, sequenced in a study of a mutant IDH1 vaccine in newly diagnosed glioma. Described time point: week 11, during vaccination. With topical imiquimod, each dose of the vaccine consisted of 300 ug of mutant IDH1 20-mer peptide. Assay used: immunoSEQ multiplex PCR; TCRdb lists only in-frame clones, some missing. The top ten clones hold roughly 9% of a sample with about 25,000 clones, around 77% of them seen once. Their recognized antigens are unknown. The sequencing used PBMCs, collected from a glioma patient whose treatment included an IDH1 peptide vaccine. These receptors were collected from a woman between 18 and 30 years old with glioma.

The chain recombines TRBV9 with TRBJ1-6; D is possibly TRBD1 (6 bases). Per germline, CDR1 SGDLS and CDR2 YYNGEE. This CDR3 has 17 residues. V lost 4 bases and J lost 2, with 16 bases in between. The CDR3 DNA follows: TGTGCCAGCAGCCCACAGGGTTTTCTCCCCTATAATTCACCCCTCCACTTT. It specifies CASSPQGFLPYNSPLHF.

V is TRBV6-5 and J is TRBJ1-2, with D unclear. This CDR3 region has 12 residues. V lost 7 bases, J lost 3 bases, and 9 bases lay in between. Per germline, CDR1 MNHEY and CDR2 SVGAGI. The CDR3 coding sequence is TGTGCCAGCAAAGAGAACGACTATGGCTACACCTTC. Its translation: CASKENDYGYTF.

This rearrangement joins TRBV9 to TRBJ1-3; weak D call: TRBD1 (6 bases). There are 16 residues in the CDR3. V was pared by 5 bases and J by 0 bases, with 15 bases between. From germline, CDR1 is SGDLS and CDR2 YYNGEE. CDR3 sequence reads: CASSLTRDISGNTIYF. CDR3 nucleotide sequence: TGTGCCAGCAGTCTTACCCGGGACATCTCTGGAAACACCATATATTTT.

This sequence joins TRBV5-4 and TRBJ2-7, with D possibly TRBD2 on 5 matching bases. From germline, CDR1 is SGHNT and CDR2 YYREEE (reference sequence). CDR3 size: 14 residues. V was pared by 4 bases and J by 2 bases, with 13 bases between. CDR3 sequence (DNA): TGTGCCAGCAGCCCTCCCGGGGTACCCTACGAGCAGTACTTC. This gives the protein CASSPPGVPYEQYF.

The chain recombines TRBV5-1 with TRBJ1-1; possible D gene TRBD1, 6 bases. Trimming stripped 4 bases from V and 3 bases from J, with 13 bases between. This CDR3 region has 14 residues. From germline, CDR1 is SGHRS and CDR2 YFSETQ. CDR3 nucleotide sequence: TGCGCCAGCAGCCCCTGGGGGGCTGACACTGAAGCTTTCTTT. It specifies CASSPWGADTEAFF.